The clone carrying this TCR beta chain was counted at least ten times. These data originate in a study of regulatory T cells in long-lasting Graves disease. CDR3-region Arm-PCR and iRepertoire HTBI primers produced the TCR beta libraries. One entry per CDR3 protein results from TCRdb running MiXCR on the multiplex PCR reads. The sample records 400,000 to 500,000 distinct CDR3 sequences, roughly 20% being singletons. The time point is: persistent/refractory GD, antithyroid drugs over 5 years with positive TRAb. From RNA extracted from PBMCs, the TCR library was made. The V and J ends lost 1 base and 4 bases respectively, with 14 bases between them. The CDR3 is made up of 15 amino acids. Germline lookup yields CDR1 SGHTA and CDR2 FQGNSA.

This sequence joins TRBV7-2 and TRBJ2-7; D not certain. Sequenced here: peripheral blood mononuclear cells (PBMCs), sampled when the disease was refractory, from a patient treated with antithyroid drugs. The clonotype originates from a female donor with Graves disease. The CDR3 sequence: CASSLDIAFVYEQYF. The CDR3 coding sequence is TGTGCCAGCAGCTTAGATATTGCTTTCGTTTACGAGCAGTACTTC.